Below are 11 T cell receptor beta chains sequenced from a single sample in a study of T cell responses to AZD1222 COVID-19 vaccine. Produced via immunoSEQ multiplex PCR; TCRdb's table is partial and in-frame only. The table includes about 140,000 clones, over 75% detected once. This sample comprised peripheral blood, obtained on day 0 of AZD1222 vaccination. These receptors came from an adult in good health.

This chain joins TRBV11-2 and TRBJ1-2; D might be TRBD1 (5 bases). The length of the CDR3 is 15 residues. Germline loops: CDR1 SGHAT, CDR2 FQNNGV. The V gene lost 0 bases and the J gene lost 4 bases, with 12 bases spanning the gap. This chain's CDR3 is CASSLERGTGYGYTF. The CDR3 nucleotides read TGTGCCAGCAGCTTAGAGAGGGGAACGGGCTATGGCTACACCTTC. The variable domain in full, with the rest retrieved from reference TRBV11-2 and TRBJ1-2, is EAGVAQSPRYKIIEKRQSVAFWCNPISGHATLYWYQQILGQGPKLLIQFQNNGVVDDSQLPKDRFSAERLKGVDSTLKIQPAKLEDSAVYLCASSLERGTGYGYTFGSGTRLTVV.

The V and J genes are TRBV6-1 and TRBJ1-5; D remains unclear. The CDR3 length is 15 residues. Trimming left V 2 bases short and J 0 bases short, with 8 bases between. Germline CDR1 reads MNHNS; CDR2 reads SASEGT. The CDR3 region is CASSELGFSNQPQHF. CDR3 DNA: TGTGCCAGCAGTGAACTAGGGTTTAGCAATCAGCCCCAGCATTTT.

The chain carries TRBV6-5 and TRBJ1-1, with D unclear. Germline V gene lookup returns CDR1 MNHEY and CDR2 SVGAGI. Trimming pared 4 bases from V and 1 base from J, leaving 10 bases between. The CDR3 has 14 amino acids. CDR3 sequence reads: CASSFRTGNTEAFF. The CDR3 bases are TGTGCCAGCAGTTTCAGGACGGGGAACACTGAAGCTTTCTTT.

The rearrangement uses TRBV9 and TRBJ2-7; perhaps TRBD2 as D (6 bases). V was trimmed by 2 bases and J by 0 bases, leaving 9 bases between them. Germline CDR1 SGDLS, CDR2 YYNGEE. The CDR3 is 14 residues long. The DNA for the CDR3 is TGTGCCAGCAGCGTTGGCGGGGTCTCCTACGAGCAGTACTTC. Translated, it gives CASSVGGVSYEQYF.

The chain links TRBV11-2 to TRBJ1-2; 7 bases map to TRBD1. The CDR3 has 14 amino acids. V lost 0 bases to trimming and J lost 9 bases; unmatched junction nucleotides: 7. Germline lookup yields CDR1 SGHAT and CDR2 FQNNGV. The CDR3 coding sequence is TGTGCCAGCAGCTTAGAGGGGCAGGGGGAACGCTACACCTTC. This sequence encodes CASSLEGQGERYTF.

The genes are TRBV10-1 and TRBJ1-2; D is unclear. The V gene's germline CDR1 is WNHNN and CDR2 SYGVQD (reference sequence). The CDR3 loop spans 13 amino acids. The V gene lost 5 bases and the J gene lost 4 bases, with 11 bases spanning the gap. In DNA form, the CDR3 reads TGCGCCAGCAGTCGAGGCGGTGCCTATGGCTACACCTTC. Its protein product is CASSRGGAYGYTF.

V gene TRBV5-1 combines with J gene TRBJ2-7; D is unclear. V lost 3 bases and J 9 bases, leaving 13 bases between the germline ends. CDR1 SGHRS and CDR2 YFSETQ come from the germline V gene. This CDR3 is built from 12 residues. CDR3 sequence: CASSSDQRLQYF. CDR3 coding DNA: TGCGCCAGCAGCTCTGACCAGCGCCTGCAGTACTTC.

The chain uses TRBV7-2 and TRBJ1-2, with TRBD1 as a possible D gene (5 bases). The V end was cut by 3 bases, the J end by 4 bases, with 18 bases between. The CDR3 consists of 16 residues. In germline, CDR1 is SGHTA, CDR2 FQGNSA. This CDR3 is CASSLGEGAAVYGYTF. The DNA for the CDR3 is TGTGCCAGCAGCTTGGGTGAAGGGGCGGCAGTCTATGGCTACACCTTC.

The V gene is TRBV5-1, the J gene TRBJ2-7; D might be TRBD2 (5 bases). Trimming removed 2 bases at V and 3 bases at J, with 9 bases between. Germline CDR1 is SGHRS and CDR2 is YFSETQ. The CDR3 runs to 13 residues. The CDR3 nucleotides are TGCGCCAGCAGCTTAGGCGGGTTCTACGAGCAGTACTTC. It encodes CASSLGGFYEQYF.

The V call is TRBV19, the J call TRBJ2-7; 13 positions agree with TRBD2. With 6 bases clipped from V and 4 bases from J, the junction kept 3 bases outside the gene matches. CDR1 and CDR2 (germline): LNHDA, SQIVND (reference sequence). The CDR3 has 14 residues. The CDR3 DNA reads as TGTGCCAGTAGAAGGACTAGCGGGGGATACGAGCAGTACTTC. This sequence encodes CASRRTSGGYEQYF.

J is TRBJ1-4 and V is TRBV2; unclear D gene. Between the trimmed V and J ends, which lost 9 bases and 6 bases, there was a span of 8 bases. Germline CDR1 and CDR2: SNHLY and FYNNEI. The CDR3 sequence is 11 residues long. The CDR3 loop reads CARREDEKLFF. Written as DNA, the CDR3 is TGTGCCAGGCGAGAAGATGAAAAACTGTTTTTT. Variable domain in full (rest from reference TRBV2 and TRBJ1-4): EPEVTQTPSHQVTQMGQEVILRCVPISNHLYFYWYRQILGQKVEFLVSFYNNEISEKSEIFDDQFSVERPDGSNFTLKIRSTKLEDSAMYFCARREDEKLFFGSGTQLSVL.